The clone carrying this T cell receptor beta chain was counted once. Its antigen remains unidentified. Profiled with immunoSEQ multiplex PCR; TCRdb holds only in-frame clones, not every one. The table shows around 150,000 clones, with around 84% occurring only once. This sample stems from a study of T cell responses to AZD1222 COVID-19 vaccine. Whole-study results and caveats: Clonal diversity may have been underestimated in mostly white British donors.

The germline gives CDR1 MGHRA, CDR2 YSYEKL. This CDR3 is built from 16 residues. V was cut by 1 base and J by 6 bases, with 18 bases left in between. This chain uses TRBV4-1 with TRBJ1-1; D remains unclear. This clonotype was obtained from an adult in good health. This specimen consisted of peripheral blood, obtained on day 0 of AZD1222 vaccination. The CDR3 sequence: CASSQVGTPNTAEAFF. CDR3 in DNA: TGCGCCAGCAGCCAAGTTGGTACTCCGAACACTGCTGAAGCTTTCTTT.